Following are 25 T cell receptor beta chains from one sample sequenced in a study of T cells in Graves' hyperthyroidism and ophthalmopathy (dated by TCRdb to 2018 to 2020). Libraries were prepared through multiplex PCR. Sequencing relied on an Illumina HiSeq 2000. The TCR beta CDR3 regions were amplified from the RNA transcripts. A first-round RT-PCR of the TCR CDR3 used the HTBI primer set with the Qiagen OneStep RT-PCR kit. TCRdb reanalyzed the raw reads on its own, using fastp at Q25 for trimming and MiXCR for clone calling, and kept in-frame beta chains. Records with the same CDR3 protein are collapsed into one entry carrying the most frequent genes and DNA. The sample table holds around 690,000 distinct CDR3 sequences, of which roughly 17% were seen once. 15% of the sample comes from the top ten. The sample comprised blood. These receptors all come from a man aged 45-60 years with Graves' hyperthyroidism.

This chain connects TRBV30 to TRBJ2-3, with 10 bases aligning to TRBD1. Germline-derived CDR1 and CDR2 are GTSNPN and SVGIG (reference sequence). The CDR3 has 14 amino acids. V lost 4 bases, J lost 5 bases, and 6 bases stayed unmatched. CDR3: CAWIPGQGLDTQYF. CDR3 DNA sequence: TGTGCCTGGATTCCGGGACAGGGGCTAGATACGCAGTATTTT.

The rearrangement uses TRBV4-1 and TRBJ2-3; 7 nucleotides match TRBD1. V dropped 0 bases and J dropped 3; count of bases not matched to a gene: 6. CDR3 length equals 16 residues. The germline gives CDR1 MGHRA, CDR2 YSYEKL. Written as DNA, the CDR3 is TGCGCCAGCAGCCAAGAGATAGGGGGCTTAACAGATACGCAGTATTTT. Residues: CASSQEIGGLTDTQYF.

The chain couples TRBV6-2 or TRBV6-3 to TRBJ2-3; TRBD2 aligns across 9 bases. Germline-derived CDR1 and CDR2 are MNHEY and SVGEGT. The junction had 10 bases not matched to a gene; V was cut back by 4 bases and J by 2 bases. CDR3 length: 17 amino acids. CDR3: CASSFSQLAGATDTQYF. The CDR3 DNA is TGTGCCAGCAGTTTTTCTCAACTAGCGGGCGCCACAGATACGCAGTATTTT.

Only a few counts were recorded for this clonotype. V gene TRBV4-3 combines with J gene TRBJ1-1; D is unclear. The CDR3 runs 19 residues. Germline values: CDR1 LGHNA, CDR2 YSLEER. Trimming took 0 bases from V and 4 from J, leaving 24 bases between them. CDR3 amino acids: CASSQDLGLVYGSGTEAFF. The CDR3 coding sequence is TGCGCCAGCAGCCAAGATCTCGGGCTTGTTTATGGAAGCGGCACTGAAGCTTTCTTT.

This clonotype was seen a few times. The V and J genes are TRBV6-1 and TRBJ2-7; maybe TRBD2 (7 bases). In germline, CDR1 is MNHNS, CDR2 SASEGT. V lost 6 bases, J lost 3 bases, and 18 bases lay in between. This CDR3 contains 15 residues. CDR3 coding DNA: TGTGCCAGCAGAAGGGGGGGCGCGGAGTACTACGAGCAGTACTTC. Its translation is CASRRGGAEYYEQYF.

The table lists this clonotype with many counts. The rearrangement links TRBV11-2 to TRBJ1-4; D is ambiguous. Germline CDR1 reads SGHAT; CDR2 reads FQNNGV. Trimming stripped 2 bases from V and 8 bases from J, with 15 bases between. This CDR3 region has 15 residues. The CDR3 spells CASSLMEDVSEKLFF. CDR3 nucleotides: TGTGCCAGCAGCTTAATGGAGGATGTAAGCGAAAAACTGTTTTTT.

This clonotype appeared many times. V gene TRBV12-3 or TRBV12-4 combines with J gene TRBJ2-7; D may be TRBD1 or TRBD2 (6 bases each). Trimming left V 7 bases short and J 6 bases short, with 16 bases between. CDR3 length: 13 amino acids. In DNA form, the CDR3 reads TGTGCCAGCACCCCTTTGGGGGGCCTCGAGCAGTACTTC. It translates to CASTPLGGLEQYF.

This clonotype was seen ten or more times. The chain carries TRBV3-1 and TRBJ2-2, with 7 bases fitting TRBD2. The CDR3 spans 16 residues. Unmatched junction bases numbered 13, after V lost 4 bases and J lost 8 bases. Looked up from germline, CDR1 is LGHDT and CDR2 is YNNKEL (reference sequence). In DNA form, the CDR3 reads TGTGCCAGCAGCCCTCCCCGCACTAGCGAAACTGGGGAGCTGTTTTTT. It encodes CASSPPRTSETGELFF. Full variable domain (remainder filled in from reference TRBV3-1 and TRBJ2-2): DTAVSQTPKYLVTQMGNDKSIKCEQNLGHDTMYWYKQDSKKFLKIMFSYNNKELIINETVPNRFSPKSPDKAHLNLHINSLELGDSAVYFCASSPPRTSETGELFFGEGSRLTVL.

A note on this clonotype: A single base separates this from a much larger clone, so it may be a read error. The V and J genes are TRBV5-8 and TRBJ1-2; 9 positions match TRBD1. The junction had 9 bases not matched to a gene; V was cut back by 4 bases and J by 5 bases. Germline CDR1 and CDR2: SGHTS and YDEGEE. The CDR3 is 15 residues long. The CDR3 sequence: CASSQPRTGDYGYTF. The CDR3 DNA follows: TGTGCCAGCAGCCAGCCCAGGACAGGGGATTATGGCTACACCTTC. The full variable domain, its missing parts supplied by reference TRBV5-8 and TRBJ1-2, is EAGVTQSPTHLIKTRGQQATLRCSPISGHTSVYWYQQALGLGLQFLLWYDEGEERNRGNFPPRFSGRQFPNYSSELNVNALELEDSALYLCASSQPRTGDYGYTFGSGTRLTVV.

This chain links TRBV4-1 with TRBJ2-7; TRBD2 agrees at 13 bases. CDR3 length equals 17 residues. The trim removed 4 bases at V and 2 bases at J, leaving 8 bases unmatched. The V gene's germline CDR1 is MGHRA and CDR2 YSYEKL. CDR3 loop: CASSRVVGLAGAYEQYF. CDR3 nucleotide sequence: TGCGCCAGCAGCCGGGTTGTAGGACTAGCGGGAGCCTACGAGCAGTACTTC.

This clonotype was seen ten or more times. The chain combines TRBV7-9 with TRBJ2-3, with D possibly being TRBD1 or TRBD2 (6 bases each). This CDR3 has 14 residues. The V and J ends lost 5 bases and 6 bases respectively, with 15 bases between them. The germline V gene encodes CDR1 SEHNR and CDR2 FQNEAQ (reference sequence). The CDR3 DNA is TGTGCCAGCAGCCCTGGGGGGCTCCCCGATACGCAGTATTTT. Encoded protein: CASSPGGLPDTQYF.

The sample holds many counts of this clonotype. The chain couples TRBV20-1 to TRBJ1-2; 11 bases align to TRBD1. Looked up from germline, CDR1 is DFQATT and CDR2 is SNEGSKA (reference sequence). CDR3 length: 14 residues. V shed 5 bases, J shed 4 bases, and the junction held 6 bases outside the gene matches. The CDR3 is CSARTGGRIYGYTF. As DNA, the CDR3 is TGCAGTGCTCGGACAGGGGGCCGTATCTATGGCTACACCTTC.

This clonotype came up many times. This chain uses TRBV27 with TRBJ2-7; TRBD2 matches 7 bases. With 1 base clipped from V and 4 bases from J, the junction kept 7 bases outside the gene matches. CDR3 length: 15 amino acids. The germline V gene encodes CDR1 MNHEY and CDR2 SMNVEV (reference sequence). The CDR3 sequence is CASSLYAGDTYEQYF. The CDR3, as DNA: TGTGCCAGCAGTTTATATGCGGGAGATACTTACGAGCAGTACTTC.

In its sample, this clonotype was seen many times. Here the CDR3 DNA reads TGTGCCAGCAGCCCGGCAGGGGGTGGGGAGACCCAGTACTTC. This encodes CASSPAGGGETQYF. V is TRBV5-6 and J is TRBJ2-5; 7 positions agree with TRBD1. This CDR3 region has 14 residues. The junction had 8 bases not matched to a gene; V was cut back by 4 bases and J by 5 bases. Germline CDR1 is SGHDT and CDR2 is YYEEEE.

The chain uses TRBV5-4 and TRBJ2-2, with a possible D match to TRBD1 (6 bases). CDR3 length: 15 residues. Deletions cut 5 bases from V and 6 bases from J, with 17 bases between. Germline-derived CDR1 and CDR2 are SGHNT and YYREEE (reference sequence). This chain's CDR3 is CASRPDGTTAGELFF. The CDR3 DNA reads TGTGCCAGCAGACCTGACGGGACAACGGCCGGGGAGCTGTTTTTT.

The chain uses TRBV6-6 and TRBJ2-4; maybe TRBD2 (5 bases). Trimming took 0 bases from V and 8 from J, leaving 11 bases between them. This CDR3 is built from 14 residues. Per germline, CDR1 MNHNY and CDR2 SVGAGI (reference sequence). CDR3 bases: TGTGCCAGCAGTTACTCGAGGGCCATGGACATTCAGTACTTC. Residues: CASSYSRAMDIQYF.

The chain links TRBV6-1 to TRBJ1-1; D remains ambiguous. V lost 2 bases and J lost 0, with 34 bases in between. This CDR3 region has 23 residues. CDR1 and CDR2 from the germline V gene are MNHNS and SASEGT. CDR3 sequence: CASSEMTALRFQDSVLLNTEAFF. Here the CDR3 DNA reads TGTGCCAGCAGTGAAATGACCGCCCTCCGATTCCAGGACTCCGTCCTACTGAACACTGAAGCTTTCTTT.

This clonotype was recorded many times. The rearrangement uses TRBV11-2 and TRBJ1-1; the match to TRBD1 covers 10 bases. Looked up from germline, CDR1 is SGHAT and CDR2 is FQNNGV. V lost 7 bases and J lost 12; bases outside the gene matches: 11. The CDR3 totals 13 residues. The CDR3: CASTYLTGGAPFF. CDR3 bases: TGTGCCAGCACGTACCTGACAGGGGGCGCACCTTTCTTT.

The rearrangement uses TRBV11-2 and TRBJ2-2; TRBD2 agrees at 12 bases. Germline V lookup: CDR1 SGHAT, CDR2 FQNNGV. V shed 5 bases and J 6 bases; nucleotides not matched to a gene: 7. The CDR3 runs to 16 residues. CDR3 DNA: TGTGCCAGCAGCGTCCTAGCGGGAGGGTATGCCGGGGAGCTGTTTTTT. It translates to CASSVLAGGYAGELFF. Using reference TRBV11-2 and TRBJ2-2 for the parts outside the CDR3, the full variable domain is EAGVAQSPRYKIIEKRQSVAFWCNPISGHATLYWYQQILGQGPKLLIQFQNNGVVDDSQLPKDRFSAERLKGVDSTLKIQPAKLEDSAVYLCASSVLAGGYAGELFFGEGSRLTVL.

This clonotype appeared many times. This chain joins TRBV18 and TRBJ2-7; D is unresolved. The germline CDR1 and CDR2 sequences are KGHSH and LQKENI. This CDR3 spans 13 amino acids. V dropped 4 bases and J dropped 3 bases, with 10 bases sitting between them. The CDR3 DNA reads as TGTGCCAGCTCACTTAGGGATGACTACGAGCAGTACTTC. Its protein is CASSLRDDYEQYF.

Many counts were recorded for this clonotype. Written as DNA, the CDR3 is TGTGCCAGCAGTTTTAAAGTAGACAGAGCTAACTATGGCTACACCTTC. This codes for CASSFKVDRANYGYTF. The rearrangement uses TRBV12-3 or TRBV12-4 and TRBJ1-2, with D perhaps TRBD1 (5 bases). The CDR3 loop spans 16 amino acids. Trimming stripped 3 bases from V and 0 bases from J, with 14 bases between.

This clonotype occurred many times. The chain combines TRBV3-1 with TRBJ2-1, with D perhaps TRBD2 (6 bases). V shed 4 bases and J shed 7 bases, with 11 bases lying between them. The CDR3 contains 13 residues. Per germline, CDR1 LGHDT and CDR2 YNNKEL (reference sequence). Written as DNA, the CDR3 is TGTGCCAGCAGCCTGTCCCTAGCGAATGAGCAGTTCTTC. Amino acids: CASSLSLANEQFF.

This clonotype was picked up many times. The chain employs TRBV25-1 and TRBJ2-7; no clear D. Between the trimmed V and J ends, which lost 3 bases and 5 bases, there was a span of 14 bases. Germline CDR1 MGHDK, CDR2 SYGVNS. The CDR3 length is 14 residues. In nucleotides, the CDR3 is TGTGCCAGCAGTGATGCTGTCCGCTGGGACGAGCAGTACTTC. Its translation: CASSDAVRWDEQYF.

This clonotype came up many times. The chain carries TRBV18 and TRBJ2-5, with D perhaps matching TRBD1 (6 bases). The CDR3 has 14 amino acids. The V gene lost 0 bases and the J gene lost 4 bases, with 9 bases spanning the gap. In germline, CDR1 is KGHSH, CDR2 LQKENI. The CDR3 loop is CASSPPNRAETQYF. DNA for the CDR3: TGTGCCAGCTCACCACCGAACAGGGCAGAGACCCAGTACTTC. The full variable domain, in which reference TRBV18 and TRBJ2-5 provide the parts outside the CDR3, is NAGVMQNPRHLVRRRGQEARLRCSPMKGHSHVYWYRQLPEEGLKFMVYLQKENIIDESGMPKERFSAEFPKEGPSILRIQQVVRGDSAAYFCASSPPNRAETQYFGPGTRLLVL.

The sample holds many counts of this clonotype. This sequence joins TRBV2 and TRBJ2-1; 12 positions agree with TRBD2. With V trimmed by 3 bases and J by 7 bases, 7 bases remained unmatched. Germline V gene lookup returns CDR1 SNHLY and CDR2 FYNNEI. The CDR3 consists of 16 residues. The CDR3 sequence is CASSDSSGRVGNEQFF. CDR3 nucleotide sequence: TGTGCCAGCAGTGATTCTAGCGGGAGGGTTGGGAATGAGCAGTTCTTC.